These T cell receptor beta chains were read from a single sample in a study of T cells after yellow fever vaccination. Using its own MiXCR run on the 5' RACE reads, TCRdb lists one record per CDR3 protein. The table records fewer than 450,000 distinct CDR3 sequences, 8.1% of them present only once. The sequencing here drew on PBMCs, taken roughly 46 days after the first yellow fever vaccination. The source of these receptors is a man younger than 30 who received the YFV17D yellow fever vaccine. Both conserved end residues are part of each CDR3. The D gene is left open where the match is weak. Clone size, where shown, is once, few, many, or a class for clones that have expanded.

d_gene	v_gene	abundance	j_gene	CDR3nt	CDR3aa
-	TRBV19	few	TRBJ1-2	TGTGCCACCGCTAGACGGCCTAACTATGGCTACACCTTC	CATARRPNYGYTF
-	TRBV7-9	-	TRBJ2-1	TGTGCCAGCAGCTCCCCCCTCAGATCCTACAATGAGCAGTTCTTC	CASSSPLRSYNEQFF
-	TRBV6-2/TRBV6-3	-	TRBJ1-1	TGTGCCAGCAGTAGACCGGGGACGATTCTTGAAGCTTTCTTT	CASSRPGTILEAFF
-	TRBV6-5	-	TRBJ1-5	TGTGCCAGCAGTTCAACTCAGGGTCAGCCCCAGCATTTT	CASSSTQGQPQHF
-	TRBV2	many	TRBJ2-5	TGTGCCAGCAGTGATTTAACCGTAATGGAGACCCAGTACTTC	CASSDLTVMETQYF
-	TRBV4-3	-	TRBJ1-4	TGCGCCAGCAGCCAAGGAATGAATGAAAAACTGTTTTTT	CASSQGMNEKLFF
-	TRBV5-4	few	TRBJ2-7	TGTGCCAGCAGCTTGGTCGGAGGCGAGCAGTACTTC	CASSLVGGEQYF
-	TRBV12-3/TRBV12-4	-	TRBJ1-5	TGTGCCAGCAGTTTCGGGGGAGTTTATAGCAATCAGCCCCAGCATTTT	CASSFGGVYSNQPQHF
-	TRBV7-6	few	TRBJ2-5	TGTGCCAGCAGATTCATGGGTGGGGAGACCCAGTACTTC	CASRFMGGETQYF
-	TRBV7-6	-	TRBJ1-3	TGTGCCAGCAGCTTAGAGGGTCTGCTGAGCTCTGGAAACACCATATATTTT	CASSLEGLLSSGNTIYF
-	TRBV18	-	TRBJ2-7	TGTGCCAGCTCACCAAGCGGTCCCTGGGGAGAGCAGTACTTC	CASSPSGPWGEQYF
TRBD2	TRBV20-1	-	TRBJ2-3	TGCAGTGCCAACCCTAGCGGGGCCCGAAGCTCGGCGTATTTT	CSANPSGARSSAYF
TRBD2	TRBV4-3	-	TRBJ2-1	TGCGCCAGCAGCCAAGATATTGCTAGCGGGGGGCGTGCTCAGTTCTTC	CASSQDIASGGRAQFF
TRBD2	TRBV9	-	TRBJ2-1	TGTGCCAGCAGCGTTTCTCGGGGGGGTGAGCAGTTCTTC	CASSVSRGGEQFF
-	TRBV5-4	-	TRBJ2-1	TGTGCCAGCAGCTTGGGGGGGTGGAACTACAATGAGCAGTTCTTC	CASSLGGWNYNEQFF
TRBD2	TRBV7-6	few	TRBJ2-5	TGTGCCAGCAGCTTAGTTCTAGCGGAAGAGACCCAGTACTTC	CASSLVLAEETQYF
TRBD2	TRBV12-3/TRBV12-4	-	TRBJ2-5	TGTGCCAGCAGTTTCGGGGGGGTATCAGCGACCCAGTACTTC	CASSFGGVSATQYF
TRBD2	TRBV5-1	few	TRBJ2-5	TGCGCCAGCAGCGTGGTACCGGGACTAGCGGAGACCCAGTACTTC	CASSVVPGLAETQYF
-	TRBV20-1	few	TRBJ1-2	TGCAGTGTTAGGGGGGGTGGCTACACCTTC	CSVRGGGYTF
TRBD1	TRBV7-6	-	TRBJ1-4	TGTGCCAGCAGCTCCCTACCGCCCGGACAGGGGAGTCATCGCCGTGAAAAACTGTTTTTT	CASSSLPPGQGSHRREKLFF
-	TRBV28	many	TRBJ1-6	TGTGCCAGCAGTTTACCGTCTGGGGTGAATTCACCCCTCCACTTT	CASSLPSGVNSPLHF
TRBD1	TRBV4-2	-	TRBJ1-3	TGTGCCAGCAGCCAGGAGTGGACAGGGGTTGGAAACACCATATATTTT	CASSQEWTGVGNTIYF
TRBD2	TRBV7-8	few	TRBJ2-1	TGTGCCAGCAGCTCCTTAGCGGGGGGCCGCTGGTATGAGCAGTTCTTC	CASSSLAGGRWYEQFF
-	TRBV7-9	few	TRBJ1-6	TGTGCCAGCAGCCTAAGTGGTTTGGGGTCACCCCTCCACTTT	CASSLSGLGSPLHF
-	TRBV7-6	-	TRBJ1-4	TGTGCCAGCAGCTTAGGCTGGGGGCGAACTAATGAAAAACTGTTTTTT	CASSLGWGRTNEKLFF
TRBD1	TRBV20-1	-	TRBJ2-2	TGCAGTGCCCGAGGGACAGCGAAAACCGGGGAGCTGTTTTTT	CSARGTAKTGELFF
-	TRBV12-3/TRBV12-4	few	TRBJ1-1	TGTGCCAGCAGTTTTGTTCCTCTTGAAGCTTTCTTT	CASSFVPLEAFF
-	TRBV20-1	-	TRBJ2-4	TGCAGTGCCTTGATGCAGGAGGAAGCCAAAAACATTCAGTACTTC	CSALMQEEAKNIQYF
-	TRBV20-1	few	TRBJ1-5	TGCAGTGCAGCTCGAGGCGGGTCCAAACCCCAGCATTTT	CSAARGGSKPQHF
-	TRBV20-1	few	TRBJ1-2	TGCAGTGCTAGAGGACCGACGAACTATGGCTACACCTTC	CSARGPTNYGYTF
TRBD2	TRBV7-2	many	TRBJ2-7	TGTGCCAGCAGCTTAGCGCGGGGGGCGGGGATCGGGGAGCAGTACTTC	CASSLARGAGIGEQYF